The present T cell receptor (beta chain) was sequenced within a study of blood T cell repertoires in COVID-19. In the study overall: Acute and convalescent COVID-19 specimens originated in the United States, Italy and Spain. T cells, B-cell-depleted T cells, or PBMCs supplied cDNA or gDNA.

Original analysis: Amplifying reference gene primers gave estimates of nucleated cell counts. Clones were read by immunoSEQ multiplex PCR, and TCRdb kept only the in-frame ones, dropping some. The V and J calls and clone size were taken over from that table, and D and trimming were inferred from the DNA. The sample includes about 87,000 clones, around three quarters of them seen just once. Source material: peripheral blood. The receptor was isolated from a woman aged 45-65 years with acute or convalescent COVID-19.

The CDR3 protein is CASSQDGTSGNEQFF. As DNA, the CDR3 is TGTGCCAGCAGCCAAGACGGGACATCCGGCAATGAGCAGTTCTTC. The rearrangement joins TRBV4-2 to TRBJ2-1, with a possible D match to TRBD1 (6 bases). Germline CDR1 and CDR2: LGHNA and YNFKEQ. V lost 0 bases, J lost 6 bases, and 12 bases lay in between. The CDR3 has 15 residues.